The 11 T cell receptor beta chains below come from one sample, sequenced in a study of blood T cell repertoires in COVID-19 (dated by TCRdb to between 2020 and 2021). Library preparation used the immunoSEQ multiplex PCR assay. The table comes from immuneACCESS by way of TCRdb, which keeps in-frame sequences with V and J called. Part of the clones is missing from these tables; in studies checked, under half for an unresolved V gene and the rest for unknown reasons. The sample includes fewer than 200,000 clones, with 88% observed a single time. The top ten clonotypes cover 20% to 30% of the sample. What was sequenced was peripheral blood. The receptors were gathered from a man aged 55 to 70 with acute or convalescent COVID-19.

The genes are TRBV19 and TRBJ2-7, with a weak D call TRBD2 (6 bases). The CDR3 covers 16 residues. Trimming stripped 3 bases from V and 2 bases from J, with 17 bases between. Germline CDR1 is LNHDA and CDR2 is SQIVND (reference sequence). The CDR3 spells CASSIRGGVFTYEQYF. CDR3 nucleotides: TGTGCCAGTAGTATTCGGGGAGGCGTCTTTACCTACGAGCAGTACTTC.

The chain links TRBV3-1 (or the pseudogene TRBV3-2) to TRBJ2-7, with D possibly matching TRBD1 (5 bases). The V end was cut by 4 bases, the J end by 3 bases, with 10 bases between. This CDR3 region has 13 residues. Germline V gene sequence: CDR1 LGHDT, CDR2 YNNKEL (reference sequence). CDR3 sequence: CASSLQGSYEQYV. In DNA form, the CDR3 reads TGTGCCAGCAGCCTTCAGGGTAGCTACGAGCAGTACGTC.

This sequence joins TRBV19 and TRBJ2-1; 10 bases map to TRBD1. Germline V gives CDR1 LNHDA, CDR2 SQIVND (reference sequence). V gave up 6 bases and J gave up 4 bases; unmatched junction bases: 3. The CDR3 runs to 14 residues. Written as DNA, the CDR3 is TGTGCCAGTAGCACGGGACAGGGGTACAATGAGCAGTTCTTC. Protein: CASSTGQGYNEQFF. Together with reference TRBV19 and TRBJ2-1, the CDR3 gives the full variable domain: DGGITQSPKYLFRKEGQNVTLSCEQNLNHDAMYWYRQDPGQGLRLIYYSQIVNDFQKGDIAEGYSVSREKKESFPLTVTSAQKNPTAFYLCASSTGQGYNEQFFGPGTRLTVL.

The genes are TRBV19 and TRBJ2-4; possible D gene TRBD1, 6 bases. There are 14 residues in the CDR3. Germline-derived CDR1 and CDR2 are LNHDA and SQIVND (reference sequence). The ends were cut back, 7 bases at V and 3 bases at J, with 13 bases in the middle. The CDR3: CASILGGCKNIQYF. DNA of the CDR3: TGTGCCAGTATTCTAGGGGGATGCAAAAACATTCAGTACTTC.

As for this clone: Other DNA sequences within the sample encode an identical CDR3. The rearrangement links TRBV19 to TRBJ1-5; D possibly corresponds to TRBD1 (5 bases). The CDR3 length is 14 residues. The ends were cut back, 3 bases at V and 4 bases at J, with 10 bases in the middle. The germline V gene has CDR1 LNHDA and CDR2 SQIVND (reference sequence). The CDR3 is CASSILGGNQPQHF. The CDR3 DNA reads as TGTGCCAGTAGTATCCTCGGGGGGAATCAGCCCCAGCATTTT.

This chain joins TRBV7-9 and TRBJ2-1; 11 bases are a match to TRBD2. CDR1 and CDR2 from the germline V gene are SEHNR and FQNEAQ (reference sequence). The trim removed 7 bases at V and 6 bases at J, leaving 14 bases unmatched. The CDR3 contains 17 residues. Here the CDR3 DNA reads TGTGCCAGCACCACCGGGGGATTAGCGGGGGGGTCCAATGAGCAGTTCTTC. This sequence encodes CASTTGGLAGGSNEQFF. Complete variable domain (other parts from reference TRBV7-9 and TRBJ2-1): DTGVSQNPRHKITKRGQNVTFRCDPISEHNRLYWYRQTLGQGPEFLTYFQNEAQLEKSRLLSDRFSAERPKGSFSTLEIQRTEQGDSAMYLCASTTGGLAGGSNEQFFGPGTRLTVL.

The chain recombines TRBV5-1 with TRBJ1-1; weak D call: TRBD1 (5 bases). CDR1 and CDR2 (germline): SGHRS, YFSETQ. The CDR3 has 14 amino acids. V was trimmed by 5 bases and J by 3 bases, leaving 14 bases between them. CDR3 amino acids: CASREEGRDTEAFF. In DNA form, the CDR3 reads TGCGCCAGCAGAGAGGAGGGGAGGGACACTGAAGCTTTCTTT.

The chain carries TRBV21-1 and TRBJ2-5; no check of the table's D call, TRBD2, against the DNA was made. TRBV21-1 corresponds to a pseudogene. The CDR3 is 17 residues long. CDR3 region: CASSIKGGVKGEETQYF. CDR3 DNA: TGTGCCAGCAGCATAAAGGGAGGGGTGAAAGGGGAAGAGACCCAGTACTTC.

Only one count was recorded for this clone. The chain is built from TRBV5-6 and TRBJ2-7, with 7 bases lining up with TRBD1. Germline V gene sequence: CDR1 SGHDT, CDR2 YYEEEE. V dropped 3 bases and J dropped 3; count of bases not matched to a gene: 3. The CDR3 length is 13 residues. CDR3 amino acids: CASSSRQGYEQYV. In DNA form, the CDR3 reads TGTGCCAGCAGCTCCCGACAGGGCTACGAGCAGTACGTC.

This rearrangement joins TRBV30 to TRBJ2-7, with 9 bases lining up with TRBD2. The CDR3 has 14 amino acids. Germline lookup yields CDR1 GTSNPN and CDR2 SVGIG (reference sequence). J gave up 6 bases and V 4 bases, and 10 bases lay outside the gene matches. CDR3 sequence (DNA): TGTGCCTGGACCAGTGGGCTAGCGGGGTTCGAGCAGTACTTC. Its translation: CAWTSGLAGFEQYF.

CDR3 region: CASRGPGSPLHF. CDR3 nucleotide sequence: TGTGCCAGCAGAGGACCGGGGTCACCCCTCCACTTT. The chain recombines TRBV27 with TRBJ1-6; the D is unclear. Germline CDR1 MNHEY, CDR2 SMNVEV (reference sequence). The CDR3 is 12 amino acids. With 6 bases removed from V and 10 bases from J, the gap between germline ends came to 10 bases.